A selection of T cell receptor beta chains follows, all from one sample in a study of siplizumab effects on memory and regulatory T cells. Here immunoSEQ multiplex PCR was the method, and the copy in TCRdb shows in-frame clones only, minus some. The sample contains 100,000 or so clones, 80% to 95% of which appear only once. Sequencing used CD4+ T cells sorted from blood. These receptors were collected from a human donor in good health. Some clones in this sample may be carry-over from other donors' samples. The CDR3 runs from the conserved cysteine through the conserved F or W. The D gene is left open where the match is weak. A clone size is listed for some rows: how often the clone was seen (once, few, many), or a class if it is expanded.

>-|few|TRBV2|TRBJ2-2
TGTGCCAGCAGTGGACAGGCGAACACCGGGGAGCTGTTTTTT
CASSGQANTGELFF
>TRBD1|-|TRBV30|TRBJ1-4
TGTGCCTGGAGTGTACCCCGGACAGGGTATGATGAAAAACTGTTTTTT
CAWSVPRTGYDEKLFF
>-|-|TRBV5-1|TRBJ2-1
TGCGCCAGCAGCTTGGTGATTGGCGGGAAGTCCAATGAGCAGTTCTTC
CASSLVIGGKSNEQFF
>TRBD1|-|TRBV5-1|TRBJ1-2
TGCGCCAGCAGCATAGCGGACAGGGCAGGAGGCTACACCTTC
CASSIADRAGGYTF
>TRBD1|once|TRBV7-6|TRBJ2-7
TGTGCCAGCAGTTGGGACAGGGGTGACTACGAGCAGTACTTC
CASSWDRGDYEQYF
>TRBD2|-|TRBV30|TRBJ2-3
TGTGCCTGGTCTTTAGCGGGATCCGATACGCAGTATTTT
CAWSLAGSDTQYF
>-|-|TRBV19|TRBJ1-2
TGTGCCAGTAGTGTTTCTACAGGGACCTACTATGGCTACACCTTC
CASSVSTGTYYGYTF
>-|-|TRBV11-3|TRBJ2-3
TGTGCCAGCAGCTTAGTACAGGGAGCAGATACGCAGTATTTT
CASSLVQGADTQYF
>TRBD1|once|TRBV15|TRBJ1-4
TGTGCCACCAGCAGAGATCTGGGCAGGGGGGGAGAAAAACTGTTTTTT
CATSRDLGRGGEKLFF
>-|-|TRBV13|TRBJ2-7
TGTGCCAGCAGCTCCGACCGAGACAGGTCCTACGAGCAGTACTTC
CASSSDRDRSYEQYF
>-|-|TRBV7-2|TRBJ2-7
TGTGCCAGCAGCCCTGGGAGCGGGTACCTCTCCTACGAGCAGTACTTC
CASSPGSGYLSYEQYF
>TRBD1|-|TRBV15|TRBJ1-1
TGTGCCACCAGCAGTAAACAGGGGGGGGGCACTGAAGCTTTCTTT
CATSSKQGGGTEAFF
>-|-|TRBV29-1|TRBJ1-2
TGCAGCGTTGAACAGGGAATTAACTATGGCTACACCTTC
CSVEQGINYGYTF
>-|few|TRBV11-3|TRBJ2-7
TGTGCCAGCAGCTTAGAATCGGATTCCTACGAGCAGTACTTC
CASSLESDSYEQYF
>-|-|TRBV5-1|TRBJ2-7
TGCGCCAGCAGCTTGGAGTTTAGGGGCGGAGGGTCCTACGAGCAGTACTTC
CASSLEFRGGGSYEQYF
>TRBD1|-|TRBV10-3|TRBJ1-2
TGTGCCGCAAACGAAGGGACAGCTGCTAACTATGGCTACACCTTC
CAANEGTAANYGYTF
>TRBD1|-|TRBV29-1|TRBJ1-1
TGCAGCGTCGACAGGGGCGGGAACACTGAAGCTTTCTTT
CSVDRGGNTEAFF
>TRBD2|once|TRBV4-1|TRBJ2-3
TGCGCCAGCAGCCATGTTCGGCGGGAGAGGGCAGATACGCAGTATTTT
CASSHVRRERADTQYF
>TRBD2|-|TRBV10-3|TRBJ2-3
TGTGCCATCAGTTCCGGGACTAGCGGGAGCGGAAAGGCAGATACGCAGTATTTT
CAISSGTSGSGKADTQYF
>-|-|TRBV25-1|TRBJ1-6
TGTGCCAGCAAGGGGGGCCCGGACAGCAAAAATTCACCCCTCCACTTT
CASKGGPDSKNSPLHF